This T cell receptor (beta chain) was profiled in a study of blood T cell repertoires in COVID-19. About the study: There were acute and convalescent COVID-19 samples, and they came from the United States, Italy and Spain. Sample material is recorded as cDNA or gDNA derived from T cells, B-cell-depleted T cells, or PBMCs.

The germline V gene encodes CDR1 SGDLS and CDR2 YYNGEE. The J segment lost 5 bases and the V segment lost 4 bases, leaving 7 bases of the junction unmatched. CDR3 length equals 14 residues. Original processing methods: Using reference gene primer amplification, nucleated cell counts were estimated. The repertoire was sequenced with immunoSEQ multiplex PCR; TCRdb's copy has only in-frame clones and lacks some. V, J and clone size derive from that table, while D and trimming were established from the DNA sequence. There are roughly 120,000 clones in the sample; more than 60% occur only once, and 2% to 2.5% lies in the top ten.

This sequence originates from a man in his sixties or seventies with acute or convalescent COVID-19. The chain carries TRBV9 and TRBJ2-7; 9 bases map to TRBD1. Material for sequencing was peripheral blood. CDR3 in amino acids: CASSTRDRDNEQYF. DNA for the CDR3: TGTGCCAGCAGCACCCGGGACAGGGACAACGAGCAGTACTTC.